The 10 T cell receptor beta chains given below trace back to one sample, sequenced in a study of T cell changes during pregnancy in multiple sclerosis. Here immunoSEQ multiplex PCR was the method, and the copy in TCRdb shows in-frame clones only, minus some. The sample comprises some 94,000 clones, approximately 90% of which are singletons, and 1.5% to 2% rests with the top ten. This sample comprised peripheral blood, obtained in the first trimester of pregnancy. These receptors were obtained from a female donor in good health, enrolled as a control in a pregnancy study.

Only a few counts were recorded for this clone. V gene TRBV11-1 combines with J gene TRBJ2-5; TRBD2 agrees at 13 bases. The germline gives CDR1 SGHAT, CDR2 FQDESV (reference sequence). CDR3 length: 16 amino acids. V shed 5 bases and J 1 base; nucleotides not matched to a gene: 4. CDR3 region: CASSPGTSGVQETQYF. The CDR3 DNA follows: TGTGCCAGCAGCCCAGGGACTAGCGGGGTCCAAGAGACCCAGTACTTC.

The chain combines TRBV27 with TRBJ1-1; tentative D call: TRBD1 (6 bases). The CDR3 is 19 residues long. Trimming took off 0 bases at V and 0 bases at J, with 20 bases between the two ends. Germline V CDR1 and CDR2: MNHEY, SMNVEV (reference sequence). The CDR3 DNA sequence: TGTGCCAGCAGTTTATCTCACGGGACACTACATGACATGAACACTGAAGCTTTCTTT. It translates to CASSLSHGTLHDMNTEAFF.

The count of this clone is one. This chain links TRBV2 with TRBJ2-6; the match to TRBD1 covers 7 bases. The trim removed 6 bases at V and 4 bases at J, leaving 6 bases unmatched. The CDR3 has 15 amino acids. CDR1 is SNHLY, CDR2 FYNNEI, per germline. The CDR3 here is CASSLTGAGANVLTF. CDR3 DNA sequence: TGTGCCAGCAGCCTTACAGGGGCCGGGGCCAACGTCCTGACTTTC.

The chain combines TRBV6-5 with TRBJ2-1; D might be TRBD2 (5 bases). Germline V gene sequence: CDR1 MNHEY, CDR2 SVGAGI. Trimming took 7 bases from V and 5 from J, leaving 12 bases between them. CDR3 length: 13 amino acids. CDR3 region: CASTKVGDNEQFF. The CDR3 nucleotides read TGTGCCAGCACCAAGGTGGGAGACAATGAGCAGTTCTTC.

The rearrangement uses TRBV4-1 and TRBJ2-7; 7 bases line up with TRBD1. Germline trimming cut 2 bases from V and 4 bases from J; bases unmatched to any gene: 8. Germline lookup yields CDR1 MGHRA and CDR2 YSYEKL. CDR3 length equals 15 residues. The CDR3 is CASSQRRGQYYEQYF. The CDR3 nucleotides are TGCGCCAGCAGCCAACGCCGGGGACAGTATTACGAGCAGTACTTC.

The CDR3 protein is CASSPQGQGYGELFF. DNA of the CDR3: TGTGCCAGCAGCCCCCAGGGACAGGGTTACGGGGAGCTGTTTTTT. The V call is TRBV7-3, the J call TRBJ2-2; 9 bases agree with TRBD1. CDR3 length: 15 amino acids. The junction had 8 bases not matched to a gene; V was cut back by 5 bases and J by 7 bases. Germline V CDR1 and CDR2: SGHTA, FQGTGA.

This chain connects TRBV5-4 to TRBJ2-2; D not certain. Looked up from germline, CDR1 is SGHNT and CDR2 is YYREEE (reference sequence). The CDR3 runs to 14 residues. V lost 4 bases, J lost 5 bases, and 12 bases lay in between. This CDR3 is CASSPDTRTGELFF. The CDR3 nucleotides read TGTGCCAGCAGCCCCGACACCAGAACCGGGGAGCTGTTTTTT. Full variable domain (missing parts from reference TRBV5-4 and TRBJ2-2): ETGVTQSPTHLIKTRGQQVTLRCSSQSGHNTVSWYQQALGQGPQFIFQYYREEENGRGNFPPRFSGLQFPNYSSELNVNALELDDSALYLCASSPDTRTGELFFGEGSRLTVL.

The chain couples TRBV5-4 to TRBJ2-7; 9 bases map to TRBD1. The V gene's germline CDR1 is SGHNT and CDR2 YYREEE (reference sequence). The J segment lost 2 bases and the V segment lost 4 bases, leaving 7 bases of the junction unmatched. The CDR3 is 15 amino acids. CDR3 nucleotide sequence: TGTGCCAGCAGCGCGGGACAGGGTTTGACCTACGAGCAGTACTTC. Translating gives CASSAGQGLTYEQYF.

The CDR3 nucleotides read TGTGCCAGCAGCAGGACTAGCGGGGGGACCTACGAGCAGTACTTC. This codes for CASSRTSGGTYEQYF. The chain couples TRBV21-1 to TRBJ2-7; the table's D call TRBD2 went unverified against the DNA. TRBV21-1 is recorded as a pseudogene. The CDR3 loop spans 15 amino acids.

The genes are TRBV28 and TRBJ2-1; D is perhaps TRBD1 (6 bases). The CDR3 totals 13 residues. The ends were cut back, 7 bases at V and 7 bases at J, with 14 bases in the middle. Germline CDR1 MDHEN, CDR2 SYDVKM. The CDR3 DNA reads as TGTGCCAGCACCGAGGGACACCGGAATGAGCAGTTCTTC. Translated: CASTEGHRNEQFF.